The clone carrying this TCR beta chain appeared a few times. Its cognate antigen is unknown. This entry belongs to a study of early T cells in non-severe SARS-CoV-2 infection. The overall study: Investigators sequenced bulk RNA drawn from unsorted whole blood, and chains remained unpaired. Study-level results: VDJdb-based matching was biased toward anti-spike CD8 responses and missed private and CD4 specificities.

This CDR3 region has 15 residues. The V gene's germline CDR1 is SEHNR and CDR2 FQNEAQ (reference sequence). V was cut by 2 bases and J by 7 bases, with 14 bases left in between. Individual cDNA molecules were tagged with unique molecular identifiers, the study reported. TCRdb recomputed calls from the 5' RACE reads with MiXCR, one row per CDR3 protein. The sample includes tens of thousands of distinct CDR3 sequences, nearly 7.5% of them seen just once. Sequenced: whole blood. V usage is TRBV7-9 and J usage is TRBJ2-2; D is undetermined. This TCR was recovered from an adult who was a healthcare worker with PCR-confirmed SARS-CoV-2 infection or an uninfected control (not recorded which). CDR3 nucleotides: TGTGCCAGCAGCTTATGGAGCGCCTCGTACGGGGAGCTGTTTTTT. This codes for CASSLWSASYGELFF.